This entry lists 31 T cell receptor beta chains sequenced from one sample in a study of cytomegalovirus exposure and HLA in healthy donors. Primers included in the PCR were 60 Vbeta and 13 Jbeta primers. Libraries were prepared by immunoSEQ multiplex PCR; TCRdb keeps only in-frame clonotypes and omits some of them. The sample holds fewer than 55,000 clones; roughly 60% are singletons and the top ten take approximately 12%. The sequenced sample consisted of PBMCs. Source of these receptors: a man aged 60-69 years in good health and CMV-seropositive.

The rearrangement joins TRBV6-6 to TRBJ2-5, with D hard to call. There are 13 residues in the CDR3. Trimming pared 6 bases from V and 0 bases from J, leaving 8 bases between. CDR1 and CDR2 from the germline V gene are MNHNY and SVGAGI (reference sequence). CDR3 bases: TGTGCCAGCAGAGACAAGTACCAAGAGACCCAGTACTTC. Protein product: CASRDKYQETQYF.

This clone came up once. V usage is TRBV4-2 and J usage is TRBJ2-5; 8 bases are shared with TRBD1. Germline-derived CDR1 and CDR2 are LGHNA and YNFKEQ. V lost 3 bases and J lost 0; bases outside the gene matches: 15. The length of the CDR3 is 19 residues. CDR3 coding DNA: TGTGCCAGCAGCCACGGATTCTCTGCGGACAGGGCGTACCAAGAGACCCAGTACTTC. Protein: CASSHGFSADRAYQETQYF.

CDR3 region: CASSLRGGGTAGNEQFF. For the CDR3, the DNA is TGTGCCAGCAGCTTAAGAGGTGGCGGAACTGCGGGGAATGAGCAGTTCTTC. V and J are TRBV7-3 and TRBJ2-1; D possibly corresponds to TRBD2 (6 bases). CDR3 length: 17 residues. The V gene's germline CDR1 is SGHTA and CDR2 FQGTGA. Trimming left V 1 base short and J 7 bases short, with 20 bases between.

Remarks on this clone: This sample also contains other DNA sequences that code for the same CDR3. This chain's CDR3 is CASSLRGSYEQYF. The DNA of the CDR3 is TGTGCCAGCAGTTTGCGGGGATCCTACGAGCAGTACTTC. The chain joins TRBV27 to TRBJ2-7; D may be TRBD2 (6 bases). Trimming left V 3 bases short and J 1 base short, with 7 bases between. Per the germline V gene, CDR1 is MNHEY and CDR2 is SMNVEV (reference sequence). There are 13 residues in the CDR3.

The chain combines TRBV6-5 with TRBJ2-1, with TRBD2 as a possible D gene (5 bases). Germline V gene sequence: CDR1 MNHEY, CDR2 SVGAGI. V gave up 2 bases and J gave up 11 bases, with 13 bases separating them. The CDR3 contains 13 residues. The CDR3 nucleotides read TGTGCCAGCAGTTACGGGAGAAAGAGGCAGCAGTTCTTC. Its translation: CASSYGRKRQQFF.

This clone was counted between two and nine times. This chain connects TRBV10-3 to TRBJ2-5, with 9 bases matching TRBD1. The germline V gene has CDR1 ENHRY and CDR2 SYGVKD. V lost 10 bases and J lost 2; bases outside the gene matches: 8. There are 14 residues in the CDR3. CDR3 in amino acids: CASHGTGSQETQYF. The CDR3 nucleotides are TGTGCCAGCCACGGGACAGGGAGTCAAGAGACCCAGTACTTC.

This clone was detected a few times. The genes are TRBV27 and TRBJ1-5; D is uncertain. The CDR3 has 14 amino acids. The V gene lost 2 bases and the J gene lost 6 bases, with 11 bases spanning the gap. Germline loops: CDR1 MNHEY, CDR2 SMNVEV (reference sequence). The CDR3 is CASSLQVGGQPQHF. The DNA of the CDR3 is TGTGCCAGCAGTTTACAGGTTGGTGGTCAGCCCCAGCATTTT.

A word on this clone: The same CDR3 arises from other DNA sequences in this sample as well. This rearrangement joins TRBV4-1 to TRBJ1-2; D unresolved. The CDR3 is 15 amino acids. Germline values: CDR1 MGHRA, CDR2 YSYEKL. Deletions cut 0 bases from V and 4 bases from J, with 12 bases between. Here the CDR3 reads CASSQDLVPGYGYTF. The CDR3 nucleotides are TGCGCCAGCAGCCAAGATCTAGTACCGGGCTATGGCTACACCTTC.

This sequence joins TRBV6-1 and TRBJ2-7, with TRBD1 identical over 7 bases. Germline-derived CDR1 and CDR2 are MNHNS and SASEGT. The ends lost 5 bases at V and 3 bases at J; junction bases unmatched: 7. This CDR3 is 14 amino acids long. The CDR3 sequence: CASSLPGDSYEQYF. CDR3 DNA sequence: TGTGCCAGCAGTCTCCCCGGGGACAGCTACGAGCAGTACTTC.

This sequence joins TRBV4-3 and TRBJ2-5; possibly TRBD2 for D (5 bases). This CDR3 comprises 12 residues. Germline V gives CDR1 LGHNA, CDR2 YSLEER. V gave up 0 bases and J gave up 13 bases, with 12 bases separating them. CDR3 in DNA: TGCGCCAGCAGCCAAGATTGGACGGACTTGTACTTC. It is translated as CASSQDWTDLYF.

J is TRBJ2-7 and V is TRBV27; 8 bases map to TRBD2. CDR1 is MNHEY, CDR2 SMNVEV, per germline (reference sequence). The junction had 10 bases not matched to a gene; V was cut back by 6 bases and J by 3 bases. This CDR3 has 15 residues. As DNA, the CDR3 is TGTGCCAGCAGCAGACCGGGACTAGAGGGCTACGAGCAGTACTTC. This codes for CASSRPGLEGYEQYF.

This chain links TRBV28 with TRBJ2-5, with 9 nucleotides matching TRBD2. There are 18 residues in the CDR3. The trim removed 5 bases at V and 3 bases at J, leaving 16 bases unmatched. Germline V lookup: CDR1 MDHEN, CDR2 SYDVKM. Here the CDR3 DNA reads TGTGCCAGCAGTCCCTCTAGCGGGACGGTGGGAGGTGAAGAGACCCAGTACTTC. Translated: CASSPSSGTVGGEETQYF.

This sequence joins TRBV6-5 and TRBJ2-2, with TRBD1 identical over 7 bases. The CDR3 has 16 residues. Germline CDR1 reads MNHEY; CDR2 reads SVGAGI. Trimming removed 2 bases from V and 4 bases from J; junction bases left unmatched: 7. The CDR3 here is CASSYTRPGGTGELFF. CDR3 DNA: TGTGCCAGCAGTTACACCAGACCAGGGGGCACCGGGGAGCTGTTTTTT.

The CDR3 DNA reads TGTGCCAGCAGCTTAGGCCAGGCTTCGAGCTCCTACGAGCAGTACTTC. It encodes CASSLGQASSSYEQYF. The gene calls are TRBV7-2 and TRBJ2-7; D call uncertain. Germline assignment: CDR1 SGHTA and CDR2 FQGNSA. Trimming stripped 1 base from V and 0 bases from J, with 13 bases between. There are 16 residues in the CDR3.

This chain links TRBV30 with TRBJ2-5; 12 positions agree with TRBD1. TRBJ2-7 matches the DNA end more closely, so the J call is doubtful. CDR3 length: 14 amino acids. Germline loops: CDR1 GTSNPN, CDR2 SVGIG (reference sequence). Here the CDR3 reads CAWRGTGGWVEQYF. The DNA of the CDR3 is TGTGCCTGGCGGGGGACAGGGGGCTGGGTCGAGCAGTACTTC.

The J gene is TRBJ2-7, the V gene TRBV5-1, with 9 nucleotides matching TRBD1. The germline gives CDR1 SGHRS, CDR2 YFSETQ. This CDR3 has 13 amino acids. J was trimmed by 5 bases and V by 4 bases; bases with no gene match: 4. The CDR3 is CASSLRDRDEQYF. The CDR3 nucleotides read TGCGCCAGCAGCCTTCGGGACAGGGACGAGCAGTACTTC.

The rearrangement joins TRBV9 to TRBJ2-1, with 7 bases lining up with TRBD2. The ends lost 3 bases at V and 0 bases at J; junction bases unmatched: 15. The germline CDR1 and CDR2 sequences are SGDLS and YYNGEE. This CDR3 has 19 amino acids. CDR3 sequence reads: CASSDPGLSLSGSYNEQFF. CDR3 coding DNA: TGTGCCAGCAGCGACCCGGGACTATCCCTCTCGGGCTCCTACAATGAGCAGTTCTTC.

The chain couples TRBV7-9 to TRBJ1-5; 8 bases are a match to TRBD1. This CDR3 comprises 17 residues. Germline CDR1 is SEHNR and CDR2 is FQNEAQ (reference sequence). V shed 2 bases, J shed 2 bases, and the junction held 8 bases outside the gene matches. The CDR3 DNA is TGTGCCAGCAGCTTATTCGTCGGGACAGGAGGCAATCAGCCCCAGCATTTT. Residues: CASSLFVGTGGNQPQHF.

The chain uses TRBV2 and TRBJ2-7, with 8 bases matching TRBD1. The CDR3 runs 13 residues. Germline CDR1 reads SNHLY; CDR2 reads FYNNEI. J gave up 3 bases and V 7 bases, and 5 bases lay outside the gene matches. The CDR3 nucleotides read TGTGCCAGCAAGCAGGGACAGGACTACGAGCAGTACTTC. This gives the protein CASKQGQDYEQYF.

This clone showed up just a few times. This rearrangement joins TRBV10-3 to TRBJ2-5; D remains unclear. The length of the CDR3 is 13 residues. CDR1 ENHRY and CDR2 SYGVKD come from the germline V gene. V lost 4 bases to trimming and J lost 2 bases, with 8 bases between them. CDR3 sequence (DNA): TGTGCCATCAGTGTGGCGGATCAAGAGACCCAGTACTTC. It codes for CAISVADQETQYF.

The chain recombines TRBV4-1 with TRBJ1-2, with 8 bases lining up with TRBD1. The CDR3 consists of 20 residues. The germline gives CDR1 MGHRA, CDR2 YSYEKL. With V trimmed by 0 bases and J by 4 bases, 19 bases remained unmatched. The CDR3 nucleotides read TGCGCCAGCAGCCAAGATCAAGTTTCAGGGGGCCGAGATATGAGCTATGGCTACACCTTC. Amino acid sequence: CASSQDQVSGGRDMSYGYTF.

The V gene is TRBV9, the J gene TRBJ1-2; maybe TRBD1 (6 bases). CDR1 is SGDLS, CDR2 YYNGEE, per germline. The V end lost 2 bases, the J end lost 8 bases, and 16 bases lay between the germline ends. The length of the CDR3 is 14 residues. Here the CDR3 DNA reads TGTGCCAGCAGCGTGGGGGCCGGTACGGGCGGCTACACCTTC. Protein product: CASSVGAGTGGYTF.

This clone was observed a few times. The rearrangement joins TRBV11-3 to TRBJ2-2; 8 bases match TRBD1. J was trimmed by 1 base and V by 8 bases; bases with no gene match: 0. The CDR3 runs 13 residues. The germline V gene has CDR1 SGHNT and CDR2 YENEEA. CDR3 residues: CASGTGNTGELFF. Here the CDR3 DNA reads TGTGCCAGCGGGACAGGGAACACCGGGGAGCTGTTTTTT.

V usage is TRBV4-1 and J usage is TRBJ2-1, with 12 bases that match TRBD2. CDR3 size: 14 residues. After removal of 0 bases from V and 15 bases from J, the junction contained 6 bases not matched to a gene. CDR1 and CDR2 (germline): MGHRA, YSYEKL. In nucleotides, the CDR3 is TGCGCCAGCAGCCAAGAGCCTAGCGGGAGGGCCAGGTTCTTC. It encodes CASSQEPSGRARFF.

This chain connects TRBV7-9 to TRBJ2-1, with 10 bases matching TRBD2. From germline, CDR1 is SEHNR and CDR2 FQNEAQ (reference sequence). The CDR3 runs to 15 residues. J was trimmed by 7 bases and V by 4 bases; bases with no gene match: 7. The CDR3 sequence is CASSSSGRAQNEQFF. The CDR3 bases are TGTGCCAGCAGCTCCAGCGGGAGGGCCCAAAATGAGCAGTTCTTC. Together with reference TRBV7-9 and TRBJ2-1, the CDR3 gives the full variable domain: DTGVSQNPRHKITKRGQNVTFRCDPISEHNRLYWYRQTLGQGPEFLTYFQNEAQLEKSRLLSDRFSAERPKGSFSTLEIQRTEQGDSAMYLCASSSSGRAQNEQFFGPGTRLTVL.

This chain links TRBV5-1 with TRBJ2-5, with 14 bases matching TRBD2. CDR1 is SGHRS and CDR2 is YFSETQ in the germline V gene. V was pared by 0 bases and J by 2 bases, with 9 bases of the junction left unmatched. The CDR3 covers 19 residues. The CDR3 nucleotides are TGCGCCAGCAGCTTGGCCGGACTAGCGGGAGGCCCGTCACAAGAGACCCAGTACTTC. Its protein product is CASSLAGLAGGPSQETQYF.

V is TRBV9 and J is TRBJ2-1; tentative D call: TRBD2 (5 bases). Trimming pared 3 bases from V and 0 bases from J, leaving 13 bases between. Germline V gives CDR1 SGDLS, CDR2 YYNGEE. CDR3 length equals 16 residues. CDR3 bases: TGTGCCAGCAGCGACCGAGCGGTTAGCTCCTACAATGAGCAGTTCTTC. It codes for CASSDRAVSSYNEQFF. The full variable domain, in which reference TRBV9 and TRBJ2-1 provide the parts outside the CDR3, is DSGVTQTPKHLITATGQRVTLRCSPRSGDLSVYWYQQSLDQGLQFLIQYYNGEERAKGNILERFSAQQFPDLHSELNLSSLELGDSALYFCASSDRAVSSYNEQFFGPGTRLTVL.

Here the CDR3 reads CASSAPLRDTGELFF. CDR3 nucleotides: TGTGCCAGCTCTGCTCCTCTACGCGACACCGGGGAGCTGTTTTTT. V usage is TRBV25-1 and J usage is TRBJ2-2; the D is unclear. The CDR3 runs 15 residues. V lost 8 bases to trimming and J lost 3 bases, with 16 bases between them. The germline CDR1 and CDR2 sequences are MGHDK and SYGVNS.

This clone occurred once. V and J are TRBV28 and TRBJ2-2; 8 positions agree with TRBD2. Germline-derived CDR1 and CDR2 are MDHEN and SYDVKM. The CDR3 is 14 amino acids. V shed 11 bases and J 7 bases; nucleotides not matched to a gene: 12. CDR3 DNA: TGTGCCTCGGAGCTAGCGGGTCTTAGCGGGGAGCTGTTTTTT. Residues: CASELAGLSGELFF.

This chain links TRBV29-1 with TRBJ1-1, with unresolved D. V was cut by 4 bases and J by 2 bases, with 8 bases left in between. Germline V gene lookup returns CDR1 SQVTM and CDR2 ANQGSEA. This CDR3 is 12 amino acids long. The CDR3 protein is CSVGRSNTEAFF. The CDR3 bases are TGCAGCGTTGGTCGGAGTAACACTGAAGCTTTCTTT.

This clone was found a few times. This chain joins TRBV7-9 and TRBJ1-1; D is uncertain. Trimming removed 0 bases at V and 7 bases at J, with 9 bases between. CDR3 length equals 13 residues. Germline V gene sequence: CDR1 SEHNR, CDR2 FQNEAQ (reference sequence). CDR3 protein: CASSLAQEDEAFF. CDR3 nucleotide sequence: TGTGCCAGCAGCTTAGCTCAGGAAGATGAAGCTTTCTTT. Based on the CDR3 plus reference TRBV7-9 and TRBJ1-1, the full variable domain is DTGVSQNPRHKITKRGQNVTFRCDPISEHNRLYWYRQTLGQGPEFLTYFQNEAQLEKSRLLSDRFSAERPKGSFSTLEIQRTEQGDSAMYLCASSLAQEDEAFFGQGTRLTVV.